The present entry profiles one T cell receptor (beta chain) with its context. A much larger clone differs from this one at a single base, so this may be a read error. Germline V gene data show CDR1 as SGHAT and CDR2 as FQNNGV. CDR3 size: 14 residues. The V gene lost 1 base and the J gene lost 4 bases, with 10 bases spanning the gap. This sample was taken from a study of breast tumors, draining lymph nodes, adjacent tissues. Samples came from axillary lymph nodes draining the breast cancer. Each CDR3 protein is one row after TCRdb ran MiXCR on the multiplex PCR reads. The table records about 200,000 distinct CDR3 sequences, 31% of them present only once.

The sequence was obtained from a female donor with breast cancer. Some clones in this sample may be carry-over from other donors' samples. The sequencing input was axillary lymph node tissue. The rearrangement joins TRBV11-2 to TRBJ2-5; D gene uncertain. Here the CDR3 DNA reads TGTGCCAGCAGCTTAGGGTTAGAGGCAGAGACCCAGTACTTC. Translation gives CASSLGLEAETQYF.